These 10 T cell receptor beta chains were all obtained from the same sample, sequenced in a study of blood T cells in healthy people across ages. Through a sample-barcoded 5' primer and a J-beta primer mix, a second PCR was run for roughly 7 to 12 cycles. TCRdb itself ran the 5' RACE reads through MiXCR, one entry per CDR3 protein. The sample holds about 2 million distinct CDR3 sequences; less than 50% are singletons and the top ten take 2.1%. Sequencing was done on a sample of blood. The receptors shown here come from a woman aged 40 to 50 in good health.

V gene TRBV21-1 combines with J gene TRBJ2-1. TRBV21-1 is described as a pseudogene. The CDR3 totals 12 residues. The CDR3 DNA is TGTGCCAGCAGCAAAATTCGGGATGAGCAGTTCTTC. Its translation is CASSKIRDEQFF.

Details on this clonotype: A junction end diverges from the germline sequence, so it may reflect a read error. The genes are TRBV7-9 and TRBJ2-5, with 8 bases lining up with TRBD2. Germline CDR1 and CDR2: SEHNR and FQNEAQ (reference sequence). The CDR3 is 16 amino acids. The CDR3 DNA reads as TGTGCCAGTAGCTTTGGTAACGGGGGGGCCTGGTATGAGCAGTACTTC. Residues: CASSFGNGGAWYEQYF.

The J gene is TRBJ1-6, the V gene TRBV10-3; possibly TRBD1 for D (5 bases). The CDR3 spans 15 residues. Trimming cost V 2 bases and J 3 bases, with 8 bases left between them. CDR1 is ENHRY, CDR2 SYGVKD, per germline. CDR3 protein: CAISEGDLYNSPLHF. The CDR3 DNA is TGTGCCATCAGTGAGGGGGACCTCTATAATTCACCCCTCCACTTT.

The chain combines TRBV6-1 with TRBJ1-2, with D perhaps TRBD1 (6 bases). Looked up from germline, CDR1 is MNHNS and CDR2 is SASEGT. The CDR3 covers 13 residues. V lost 7 bases and J 4 bases, leaving 13 bases between the germline ends. CDR3 amino acids: CASTWGGPYGYTF. In DNA form, the CDR3 reads TGTGCCAGCACCTGGGGGGGGCCCTATGGCTACACCTTC.

The rearrangement joins TRBV20-1 to TRBJ2-1; D possibly corresponds to TRBD2 (6 bases). This CDR3 has 15 amino acids. The V gene lost 3 bases and the J gene lost 2 bases, with 14 bases spanning the gap. Germline CDR1 is DFQATT and CDR2 is SNEGSKA (reference sequence). CDR3 in amino acids: CSARDLAFPYNEQFF. CDR3 DNA sequence: TGCAGTGCTAGGGATCTAGCGTTCCCCTACAATGAGCAGTTCTTC.

The V call is TRBV4-3, the J call TRBJ2-3, with 7 nucleotides matching TRBD2. The V and J ends lost 3 bases and 2 bases, in that order; junction bases with no gene match: 5. In germline, CDR1 is LGHNA, CDR2 YSLEER. The CDR3 consists of 15 residues. This CDR3 is CASSHEAGHTDTQYF. CDR3 in DNA: TGCGCCAGCAGCCATGAAGCGGGGCACACAGATACGCAGTATTTT.

The chain joins TRBV20-1 to TRBJ1-5; a possible D gene is TRBD1 (6 bases). This CDR3 spans 14 amino acids. Per germline, CDR1 DFQATT and CDR2 SNEGSKA (reference sequence). V dropped 2 bases and J dropped 2 bases, with 10 bases sitting between them. CDR3 sequence (DNA): TGCAGTGCTAGACAGGGGTTGGGCAATCAGCCCCAGCATTTT. Translated, it gives CSARQGLGNQPQHF.

This chain uses TRBV15 with TRBJ1-5; tentatively, D is TRBD1 (6 bases). V lost 5 bases, J lost 7 bases, and 15 bases lay in between. This CDR3 spans 14 amino acids. Germline V lookup: CDR1 LNHNV, CDR2 YYDKDF (reference sequence). CDR3 sequence: CATSDVGGGQPQHF. The CDR3 bases are TGTGCCACCAGCGATGTCGGGGGCGGACAGCCCCAGCATTTT.

The V and J genes are TRBV12-3 or TRBV12-4 and TRBJ1-1, with a weak D call TRBD1 (5 bases). This CDR3 contains 16 residues. V gave up 3 bases and J gave up 1 base, with 15 bases separating them. CDR3 DNA sequence: TGTGCCAGCAGTTTCGGGGCAGGCCGACGGAACACTGAAGCTTTCTTT. Its translation is CASSFGAGRRNTEAFF.

Only a few counts were recorded for this clonotype. This chain uses TRBV7-2 with TRBJ2-5; D might be TRBD2 (6 bases). V was shortened by 5 bases and J by 11 bases, with 18 bases between the two germline ends. There are 13 residues in the CDR3. Germline values: CDR1 SGHTA, CDR2 FQGNSA. The CDR3 is CASSIDNGGEQYF. CDR3 DNA sequence: TGTGCCAGCAGCATTGACAACGGGGGAGAGCAGTACTTC.